The clone carrying this T cell receptor (beta chain) was recorded at least ten times. The antigen remains unidentified. The sample comes from a study of read filtering for tumor transcriptome and immune sequencing. Study-level findings and limits: RNA-seq captured clonotypes less deeply and reliably than IR-seq.

V lost 4 bases, J lost 5 bases, and 19 bases lay in between. Germline V gene sequence: CDR1 MNHEY, CDR2 SMNVEV (reference sequence). The CDR3 has 16 amino acids. From approximately 430 ng of RNA, a library with molecular barcoded alpha/delta and beta/gamma adaptors was made. MiXCR, run by TCRdb on the reads, gives a single entry per CDR3 protein. The data show approximately 43,000 distinct CDR3 sequences, around an eighth seen once. The TCR sequence derives from a donor aged 40 or over with multiple myeloma. The rearrangement links TRBV27 to TRBJ2-3; weak D call: TRBD2 (6 bases). The sequencing sample was made of a population of CD138-negative cells sorted from bone marrow. CDR3 protein: CASSSPQRAGGDTQYF. Here the CDR3 DNA reads TGTGCCAGCAGTTCACCCCAGAGGGCCGGGGGAGATACGCAGTATTTT.